Listed below are T cell receptor beta chains from one sample, sequenced in a study of blood T cells in healthy people across ages. TCRdb fed the 5' RACE reads into MiXCR, producing one record per CDR3 protein. Among about a million distinct CDR3 sequences listed, roughly 43% were seen once. The sequenced sample was blood. These receptors all stem from a man aged 25 to 40 in good health. CDR3s include the opening cysteine and the closing phenylalanine or tryptophan. A D gene is named only where the DNA matches it firmly. Rows may omit the clone size; those that give it use once, few, many or a size class.

clone size	V gene	J gene	D gene	CDR3 protein	CDR3 DNA
-	TRBV12-3/TRBV12-4	TRBJ2-7	TRBD1	CASNRRQGVYEQYF	TGTGCCAGCAATCGTCGGCAGGGGGTCTACGAGCAGTACTTC
once	TRBV12-3/TRBV12-4	TRBJ2-1	TRBD2	CASSLRLAGSDEQFF	TGTGCCAGCAGTCTCAGACTAGCGGGTTCGGATGAGCAGTTCTTC
-	TRBV5-5	TRBJ1-6	-	CASSLRAYNSPLHF	TGTGCCAGCAGCCTCCGGGCCTATAATTCACCCCTCCACTTT
few	TRBV12-3/TRBV12-4	TRBJ2-1	-	CASSLPRAADLYNEQFF	TGTGCCAGCAGTTTACCCCGGGCGGCGGACCTCTACAATGAGCAGTTCTTC
many	TRBV12-3/TRBV12-4	TRBJ2-7	TRBD1	CASSPGTGVTYEQYF	TGTGCCAGCAGCCCGGGGACAGGGGTTACCTACGAGCAGTACTTC
few	TRBV15	TRBJ2-3	TRBD2	CATSGLAGLGRGQYF	TGTGCCACCAGCGGACTAGCGGGGCTCGGCCGAGGGCAGTATTTT
few	TRBV7-2	TRBJ2-7	-	CASSLPVGGGHEQYF	TGTGCCAGCAGCTTACCGGTTGGGGGCGGCCACGAGCAGTACTTC
few	TRBV7-2	TRBJ2-1	TRBD1	CASSHRDRIVNEQFF	TGTGCCAGCAGCCATAGGGACAGGATAGTAAATGAGCAGTTCTTC
-	TRBV7-9	TRBJ2-5	-	CASSLWTQYQETQYF	TGTGCCAGCAGCTTATGGACACAGTACCAAGAGACCCAGTACTTC
-	TRBV20-1	TRBJ2-1	TRBD2	CSGRGADEQFF	TGCAGTGGGCGGGGGGCCGATGAGCAGTTCTTC
-	TRBV20-1	TRBJ2-1	TRBD1	CSARDSGRGPYNEQFF	TGCAGTGCTAGAGATAGCGGCAGGGGGCCTTACAATGAGCAGTTCTTC
many	TRBV6-5	TRBJ2-7	TRBD2	CASSSFAGGYEQYF	TGTGCCAGCAGTTCATTTGCGGGGGGTTACGAGCAGTACTTC
many	TRBV5-6	TRBJ1-1	-	CASSFGGPTEAFF	TGTGCCAGCAGCTTCGGGGGACCCACTGAAGCTTTCTTT
-	TRBV29-1	TRBJ1-2	-	CSARGAANYGYTF	TGCAGCGCGCGGGGAGCTGCTAACTATGGCTACACCTTC
-	TRBV6-1	TRBJ1-2	TRBD1	CASSPDRDIYGYTF	TGTGCCAGCTCCCCGGACAGGGACATCTATGGCTACACCTTC